This passage covers 5 T cell receptor beta chains from one sample sequenced in a study of blood T cell repertoires in COVID-19. Profiled with immunoSEQ multiplex PCR; TCRdb holds only in-frame clones, not every one. Among about 15,000 clones listed, about nine tenths were seen once. Sequencing input: peripheral blood. These receptors originate from a human donor in a cohort sampled during active COVID-19.

The chain links TRBV11-2 to TRBJ1-1, with D tentatively TRBD1 (6 bases). V lost 6 bases to trimming and J lost 5 bases, with 19 bases between them. The CDR3 has 15 amino acids. Per the germline V gene, CDR1 is SGHAT and CDR2 is FQNNGV. The CDR3 DNA is TGTGCCAGCAGGTACCAGGGGACGGCCAGGACTGAAGCTTTCTTT. Protein: CASRYQGTARTEAFF.

The rearrangement joins TRBV5-1 to TRBJ1-2; D not resolved. From germline, CDR1 is SGHRS and CDR2 YFSETQ. The length of the CDR3 is 13 residues. With 0 bases removed from V and 4 bases from J, the gap between germline ends came to 7 bases. The CDR3 bases are TGCGCCAGCAGCTTGGACATTCCCTATGGCTACACCTTC. Translation gives CASSLDIPYGYTF.

The chain uses TRBV20-1 and TRBJ1-4, with 8 bases aligning to TRBD1. Germline V gives CDR1 DFQATT, CDR2 SNEGSKA (reference sequence). This CDR3 region has 13 residues. Trimming took 3 bases from V and 8 from J; bases not matched to a gene: 5. Here the CDR3 reads CSASQGASEKLFF. In DNA, the CDR3 is TGCAGTGCTAGTCAGGGGGCGTCGGAAAAACTGTTTTTT.

The genes are TRBV2 and TRBJ2-7; D not resolved. Per the germline V gene, CDR1 is SNHLY and CDR2 is FYNNEI. The CDR3 extends over 13 amino acids. Deletions cut 6 bases from V and 6 bases from J, with 15 bases between. The CDR3: CASSLDSVGEQYF. In DNA, the CDR3 is TGTGCCAGCAGCCTCGATAGTGTCGGCGAGCAGTACTTC.

The J gene is TRBJ2-2, the V gene TRBV7-3; 8 positions agree with TRBD2. The V and J ends lost 3 bases and 4 bases, in that order; junction bases with no gene match: 7. The CDR3 extends over 16 amino acids. Germline CDR1 is SGHTA and CDR2 is FQGTGA. The CDR3 loop is CASSLHGTRPTGELFF. In nucleotides, the CDR3 is TGTGCCAGCAGCTTGCATGGGACTAGGCCCACCGGGGAGCTGTTTTTT.